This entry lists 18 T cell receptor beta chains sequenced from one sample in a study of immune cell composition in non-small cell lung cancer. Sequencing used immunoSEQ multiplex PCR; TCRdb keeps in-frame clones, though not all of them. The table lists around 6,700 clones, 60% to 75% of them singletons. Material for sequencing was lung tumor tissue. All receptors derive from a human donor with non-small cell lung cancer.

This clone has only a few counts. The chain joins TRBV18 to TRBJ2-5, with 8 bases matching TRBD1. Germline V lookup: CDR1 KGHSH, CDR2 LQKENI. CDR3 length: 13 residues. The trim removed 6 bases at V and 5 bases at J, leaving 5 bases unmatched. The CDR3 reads CASSYDRGETQYF. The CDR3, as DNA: TGTGCCAGCTCGTACGACAGGGGTGAGACCCAGTACTTC.

The DNA of the CDR3 is TGCGCCAGCAGCTCGTCCTGGGACAGCGTCTATGGCTACACCTTC. Amino acid sequence: CASSSSWDSVYGYTF. The chain employs TRBV5-1 and TRBJ1-2, with 7 bases aligning to TRBD1. The V gene's germline CDR1 is SGHRS and CDR2 YFSETQ. J was trimmed by 4 bases and V by 3 bases; bases with no gene match: 9. The CDR3 has 15 amino acids.

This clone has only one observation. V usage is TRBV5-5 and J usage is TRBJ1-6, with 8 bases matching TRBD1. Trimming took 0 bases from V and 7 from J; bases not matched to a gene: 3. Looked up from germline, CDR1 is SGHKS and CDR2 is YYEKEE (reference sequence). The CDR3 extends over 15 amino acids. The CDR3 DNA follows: TGTGCCAGCAGCTTGGAGACAGGGGCAAATTCACCCCTCCACTTT. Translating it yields CASSLETGANSPLHF. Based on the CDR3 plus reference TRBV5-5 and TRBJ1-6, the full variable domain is DAGVTQSPTHLIKTRGQQVTLRCSPISGHKSVSWYQQVLGQGPQFIFQYYEKEERGRGNFPDRFSARQFPNYSSELNVNALLLGDSALYLCASSLETGANSPLHFGNGTRLTVT.

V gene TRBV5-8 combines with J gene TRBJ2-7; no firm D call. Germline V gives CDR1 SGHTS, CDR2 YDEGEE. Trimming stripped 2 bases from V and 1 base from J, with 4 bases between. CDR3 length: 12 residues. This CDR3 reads CASSFRSYEQYF. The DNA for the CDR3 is TGTGCCAGCAGCTTCAGGTCCTACGAGCAGTACTTC.

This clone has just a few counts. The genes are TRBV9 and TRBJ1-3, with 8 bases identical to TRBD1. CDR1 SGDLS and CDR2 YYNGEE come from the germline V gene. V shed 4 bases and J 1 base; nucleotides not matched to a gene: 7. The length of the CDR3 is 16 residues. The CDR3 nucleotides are TGTGCCAGCAGCCCCGGACAGGGTTATTCTGGAAACACCATATATTTT. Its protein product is CASSPGQGYSGNTIYF.

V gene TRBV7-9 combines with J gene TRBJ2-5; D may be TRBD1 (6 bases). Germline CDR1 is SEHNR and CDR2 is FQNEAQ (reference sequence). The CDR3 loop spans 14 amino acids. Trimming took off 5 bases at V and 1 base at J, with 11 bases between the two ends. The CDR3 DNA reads TGTGCCAGCAGCCGCGGACAGTTCCAAGAGACCCAGTACTTC. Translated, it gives CASSRGQFQETQYF.

DNA of the CDR3: TGTGCCAGCAGCCCCGTTCAAGGGGCGACCTGGCAGCCCCAGCATTTT. As protein: CASSPVQGATWQPQHF. The chain joins TRBV6-6 to TRBJ1-5; TRBD1 might be the D (5 bases). The length of the CDR3 is 16 residues. V lost 6 bases and J 7 bases, leaving 22 bases between the germline ends. Germline CDR1 is MNHNY and CDR2 is SVGAGI (reference sequence).

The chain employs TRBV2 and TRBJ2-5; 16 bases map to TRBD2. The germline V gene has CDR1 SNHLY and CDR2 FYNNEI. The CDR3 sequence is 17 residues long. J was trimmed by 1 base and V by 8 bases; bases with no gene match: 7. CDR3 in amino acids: CASEGTSGGALQETQYF. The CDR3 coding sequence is TGTGCCAGCGAAGGGACTAGCGGGGGGGCCCTCCAAGAGACCCAGTACTTC.

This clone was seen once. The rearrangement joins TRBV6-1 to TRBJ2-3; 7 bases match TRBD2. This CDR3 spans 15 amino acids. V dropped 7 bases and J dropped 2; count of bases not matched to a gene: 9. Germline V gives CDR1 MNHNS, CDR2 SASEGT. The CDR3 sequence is CASMSLAGYTDTQYF. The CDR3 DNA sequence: TGTGCCAGCATGAGTTTAGCGGGCTACACAGATACGCAGTATTTT.

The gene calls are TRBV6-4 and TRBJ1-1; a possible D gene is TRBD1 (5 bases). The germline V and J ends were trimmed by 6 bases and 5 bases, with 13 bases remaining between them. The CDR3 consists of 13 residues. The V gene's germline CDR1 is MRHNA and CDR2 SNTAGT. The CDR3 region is CASRAREGTEAFF. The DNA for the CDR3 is TGTGCCAGCAGGGCCAGGGAGGGGACTGAAGCTTTCTTT.

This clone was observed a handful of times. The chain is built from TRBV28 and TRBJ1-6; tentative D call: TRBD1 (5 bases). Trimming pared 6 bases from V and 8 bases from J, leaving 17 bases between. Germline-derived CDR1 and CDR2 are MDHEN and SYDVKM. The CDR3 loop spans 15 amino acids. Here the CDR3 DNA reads TGTGCCAGCAGCACCTTGACAGTAGGGTATTCACCCCTCCACTTT. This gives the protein CASSTLTVGYSPLHF.

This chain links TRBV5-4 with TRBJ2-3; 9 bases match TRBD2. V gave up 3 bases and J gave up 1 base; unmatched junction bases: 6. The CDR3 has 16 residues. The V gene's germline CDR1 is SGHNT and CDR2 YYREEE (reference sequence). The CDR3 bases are TGTGCCAGCAGCTCGTCTAGCGGGACCCGCACAGATACGCAGTATTTT. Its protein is CASSSSSGTRTDTQYF.

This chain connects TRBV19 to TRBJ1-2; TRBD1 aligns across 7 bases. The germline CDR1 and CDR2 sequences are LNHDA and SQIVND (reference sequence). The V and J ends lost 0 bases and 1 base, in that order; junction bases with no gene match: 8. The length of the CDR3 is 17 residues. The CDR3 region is CASSIDLMTGSNYGYTF. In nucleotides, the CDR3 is TGTGCCAGTAGTATAGATCTCATGACAGGGAGTAACTATGGCTACACCTTC.

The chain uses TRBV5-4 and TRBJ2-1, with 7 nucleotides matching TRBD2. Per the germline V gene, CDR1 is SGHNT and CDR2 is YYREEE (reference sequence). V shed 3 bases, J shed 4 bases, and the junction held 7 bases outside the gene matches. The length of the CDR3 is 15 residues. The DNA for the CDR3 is TGTGCCAGCAGCTGGGGAAGGGAGGGTTACAATGAGCAGTTCTTC. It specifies CASSWGREGYNEQFF.

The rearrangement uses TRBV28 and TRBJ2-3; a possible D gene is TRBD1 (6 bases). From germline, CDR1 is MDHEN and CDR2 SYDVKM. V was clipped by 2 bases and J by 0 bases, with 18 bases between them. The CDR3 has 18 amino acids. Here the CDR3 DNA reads TGTGCCAGCAGTTTAGAAGCCTTAGGGGGTGCAAGCACAGATACGCAGTATTTT. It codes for CASSLEALGGASTDTQYF.

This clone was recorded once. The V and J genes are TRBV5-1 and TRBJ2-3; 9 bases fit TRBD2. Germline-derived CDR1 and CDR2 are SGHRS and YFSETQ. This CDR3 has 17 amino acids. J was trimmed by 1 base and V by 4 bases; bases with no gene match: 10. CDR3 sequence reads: CASSRRERGAGTDTQYF. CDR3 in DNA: TGCGCCAGCAGCCGGAGGGAGCGGGGGGCAGGCACAGATACGCAGTATTTT.

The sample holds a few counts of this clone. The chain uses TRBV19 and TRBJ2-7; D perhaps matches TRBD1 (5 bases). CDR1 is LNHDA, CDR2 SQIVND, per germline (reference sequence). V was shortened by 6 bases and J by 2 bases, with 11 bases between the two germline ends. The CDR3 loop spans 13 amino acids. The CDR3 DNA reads TGTGCCAGTAGCATGGGGCCAACCTACGAGCAGTACTTC. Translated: CASSMGPTYEQYF.

In DNA form, the CDR3 reads TGTGCCAGTAGCCCGCCGGGAATGGGGACCGGGGAGCTGTTTTTT. It specifies CASSPPGMGTGELFF. The chain combines TRBV19 with TRBJ2-2; a weak D match, TRBD2 (5 bases). CDR1 and CDR2 (germline): LNHDA, SQIVND (reference sequence). The length of the CDR3 is 15 residues. The germline V and J ends were trimmed by 6 bases and 5 bases, with 16 bases remaining between them.